The 14 T cell receptor beta chains below come from one sample, sequenced in a study of T-cell reconstitution after alpha-beta-depleted transplantation in children. Library preparation (for TCRbeta) was performed with unique molecular identifiers. Each CDR3 protein gets one entry after TCRdb re-called the PCR reads with MiXCR. This sample has 800,000 to 1,000,000 distinct CDR3 sequences, with around 30% found just once. The starting material was PBMCs, mostly from graft donor cells, obtained 360 days after TCRalphabeta/CD19-depleted stem cell transplant. The receptors derive from a boy less than two years old who had a stem cell transplant for SCID, so the T cells may come from the graft donor.

This clonotype was observed at least ten times. This chain uses TRBV5-1 with TRBJ2-5; 7 bases agree with TRBD2. CDR3 length equals 14 residues. With V trimmed by 4 bases and J by 2 bases, 5 bases remained unmatched. Per the germline V gene, CDR1 is SGHRS and CDR2 is YFSETQ. CDR3: CASSPGGLQETQYF. As DNA, the CDR3 is TGCGCCAGCAGCCCGGGAGGACTTCAAGAGACCCAGTACTTC.

J is TRBJ2-3 and V is TRBV12-3 or TRBV12-4; no reliable D call. This CDR3 comprises 14 residues. V was trimmed by 4 bases and J by 4 bases, leaving 12 bases between them. CDR3 DNA sequence: TGTGCCAGCAGTTCCCGAGATTGGGCAGATACGCAGTATTTT. It is translated as CASSSRDWADTQYF.

This clonotype was found many times. V is TRBV10-3 and J is TRBJ2-5; 7 nucleotides match TRBD1. The CDR3 is 16 amino acids. V gave up 9 bases and J gave up 4 bases; unmatched junction bases: 17. Germline V gene lookup returns CDR1 ENHRY and CDR2 SYGVKD. CDR3 sequence: CAISDIQGSGGETQYF. For the CDR3, the DNA is TGTGCCATTTCTGACATACAGGGGTCAGGAGGAGAGACCCAGTACTTC.

This chain uses TRBV28 with TRBJ1-2, with TRBD1 identical over 7 bases. J gave up 4 bases and V 7 bases, and 6 bases lay outside the gene matches. The germline CDR1 and CDR2 sequences are MDHEN and SYDVKM. This CDR3 has 13 residues. CDR3 in amino acids: CASTTDRVYGYTF. The CDR3, as DNA: TGTGCCAGCACCACTGACAGGGTCTATGGCTACACCTTC.

This clonotype turned up a few times. The V call is TRBV28, the J call TRBJ1-3; a possible D gene is TRBD1 (5 bases). In germline, CDR1 is MDHEN, CDR2 SYDVKM. Trimming shortened V by 7 bases and J by 0 bases, and 22 bases separated the two germline ends. This CDR3 region has 18 residues. The DNA for the CDR3 is TGTGCCAGCACGACACCCCTAGTGGACGGGACCTCTGGAAACACCATATATTTT. Translated, it gives CASTTPLVDGTSGNTIYF.

This sequence joins TRBV10-3 and TRBJ2-5, with D maybe TRBD1 (5 bases). The CDR3 is made up of 15 amino acids. Germline lookup yields CDR1 ENHRY and CDR2 SYGVKD. Trimming removed 7 bases at V and 0 bases at J, with 15 bases between. The CDR3 sequence: CAIKSSGADQETQYF. The CDR3 nucleotides are TGTGCCATCAAGAGTAGTGGGGCAGACCAAGAGACCCAGTACTTC.

This clonotype showed up just a few times. The chain has TRBV20-1 and TRBJ2-2, with D tentatively TRBD1 or TRBD2 (5 bases each). This CDR3 contains 14 residues. The V end was cut by 5 bases, the J end by 5 bases, with 15 bases between. In germline, CDR1 is DFQATT, CDR2 SNEGSKA (reference sequence). DNA of the CDR3: TGCAGTGCTCGTGAAGGGGAGAGGACCGGGGAGCTGTTTTTT. Its protein product is CSAREGERTGELFF.

This clonotype has only a few counts. This rearrangement joins TRBV4-3 to TRBJ1-1; D remains unclear. Trimming removed 3 bases at V and 0 bases at J, with 8 bases between. Germline CDR1 reads LGHNA; CDR2 reads YSLEER. CDR3 length: 14 residues. CDR3 in DNA: TGCGCCAGCAGCCAGGGCGTTATGAACACTGAAGCTTTCTTT. Translated: CASSQGVMNTEAFF.

There are a few counts of this clonotype. The chain has TRBV12-3 or TRBV12-4 and TRBJ1-1; D is unresolved. The germline V and J ends were trimmed by 3 bases and 7 bases, with 15 bases remaining between them. CDR3 length equals 14 residues. CDR3 DNA: TGTGCCAGCAGTTTTGGACCCGGGAGCTTTGAAGCTTTCTTT. It codes for CASSFGPGSFEAFF.

This clonotype was seen only a few times. The V gene is TRBV12-5, the J gene TRBJ2-1; D is perhaps TRBD1 (6 bases). CDR1 is LGHNT, CDR2 FRNRAP, per germline. The CDR3 consists of 15 residues. The ends were cut back, 1 base at V and 4 bases at J, with 11 bases in the middle. The CDR3 DNA is TGTGCTAGTGGTTTGGCCGGGACACAGTACAATGAGCAGTTCTTC. Amino acids: CASGLAGTQYNEQFF. The complete variable domain, with remaining parts taken from reference TRBV12-5 and TRBJ2-1, reads DARVTQTPRHKVTEMGQEVTMRCQPILGHNTVFWYRQTMMQGLELLAYFRNRAPLDDSGMPKDRFSAEMPDATLATLKIQPSEPRDSAVYFCASGLAGTQYNEQFFGPGTRLTVL.

This sequence joins TRBV5-5 and TRBJ2-7, with a weak D call TRBD2 (6 bases). The CDR3 consists of 15 residues. In germline, CDR1 is SGHKS, CDR2 YYEKEE (reference sequence). The ends were cut back, 0 bases at V and 4 bases at J, with 14 bases in the middle. Written as DNA, the CDR3 is TGTGCCAGCAGCTTGGATGCGGGGCGCCCATACGAGCAGTACTTC. Translating it yields CASSLDAGRPYEQYF.

The chain couples TRBV20-1 to TRBJ1-1, with TRBD1 identical over 7 bases. The germline gives CDR1 DFQATT, CDR2 SNEGSKA (reference sequence). V lost 4 bases, J lost 0 bases, and 8 bases stayed unmatched. The CDR3 spans 15 residues. The chain's CDR3 is CSAKLRGRMNTEAFF. CDR3 bases: TGCAGTGCTAAACTCAGGGGGAGGATGAACACTGAAGCTTTCTTT.

J is TRBJ2-3 and V is TRBV7-2; no reliable D call. CDR1 is SGHTA, CDR2 FQGNSA, per germline. Trimming left V 2 bases short and J 4 bases short, with 13 bases between. This CDR3 region has 15 residues. The CDR3 region has the DNA TGTGCCAGCAGCTTACCCTTAGCTGGGGCAGATACGCAGTATTTT. The encoded protein is CASSLPLAGADTQYF.

This clonotype was detected a few times. J is TRBJ1-6 and V is TRBV20-1; D uncertain. This CDR3 has 13 amino acids. Between the trimmed V and J ends, which lost 6 bases and 9 bases, there was a span of 15 bases. CDR1 is DFQATT and CDR2 is SNEGSKA in the germline V gene (reference sequence). Written as DNA, the CDR3 is TGCAGTGCCCTCTCGTACCTGGGTTCACCCCTCCACTTT. Its translation is CSALSYLGSPLHF.